Following are 21 T cell receptor beta chains from one sample sequenced in a study of monozygotic twins with inflammatory bowel disease. Each CDR3 protein gets one entry in TCRdb, which reprocessed the 5' RACE reads and gives no DNA. The data show fewer than 450,000 distinct CDR3 sequences, and the top ten clones hold just over 2.5%. The sequenced sample was blood. The receptors derive from a human donor with ulcerative colitis or Crohn's disease, or a healthy co-twin of an affected twin (not recorded which).

V usage is TRBV6-5 and J usage is TRBJ1-4; TCRdb proposes TRBD1, but this gene call is untestable without DNA. CDR1 is MNHEY and CDR2 is SVGAGI in the germline V gene. The CDR3 loop spans 16 amino acids. CDR3 sequence: CASSYYFPDTREKLFF.

The V gene is TRBV18, the J gene TRBJ1-5; TCRdb picks TRBD1, but there is no DNA to check that call. CDR1 is KGHSH, CDR2 LQKENI, per germline. The CDR3 is 14 residues long. The CDR3 loop reads CASSPWGTNQPQHF. The full variable domain, its missing parts supplied by reference TRBV18 and TRBJ1-5, is NAGVMQNPRHLVRRRGQEARLRCSPMKGHSHVYWYRQLPEEGLKFMVYLQKENIIDESGMPKERFSAEFPKEGPSILRIQQVVRGDSAAYFCASSPWGTNQPQHFGDGTRLSIL.

This CDR3 reads CASSLRTVLGANVLTF. This sequence joins TRBV7-2 and TRBJ2-6. In germline, CDR1 is SGHTA, CDR2 FQGNSA. The CDR3 has 16 residues.

V usage is TRBV7-2 and J usage is TRBJ2-7; TCRdb's assignment of TRBD1 cannot be checked, as there is no DNA. The CDR3 has 14 residues. In germline, CDR1 is SGHTA, CDR2 FQGNSA. The CDR3 loop reads CASGSRAGTYEQYF.

The chain carries TRBV11-2 and TRBJ2-3; TCRdb returns TRBD2, unconfirmable since there is no DNA. Germline CDR1 is SGHAT and CDR2 is FQNNGV. The CDR3 totals 16 residues. The CDR3 protein is CASSVLAGGLRDTQYF.

V usage is TRBV5-1 and J usage is TRBJ2-1; TCRdb's D call, TRBD2, is unchecked because there is no DNA. This CDR3 is 14 amino acids long. The germline V gene has CDR1 SGHRS and CDR2 YFSETQ. The CDR3 sequence: CASSLPGGLNEQFF. Filled out from reference TRBV5-1 and TRBJ2-1, the complete variable domain reads KAGVTQTPRYLIKTRGQQVTLSCSPISGHRSVSWYQQTPGQGLQFLFEYFSETQRNKGNFPGRFSGRQFSNSRSEMNVSTLELGDSALYLCASSLPGGLNEQFFGPGTRLTVL.

The V and J genes are TRBV4-3 and TRBJ2-5; absent DNA, TCRdb's TRBD2 call cannot be checked. The CDR3 spans 16 residues. Per germline, CDR1 LGHNA and CDR2 YSLEER. The CDR3 reads CASSQELAGVGETQYF.

This chain joins TRBV7-9 and TRBJ2-3; TCRdb's D gene call, TRBD1, goes unchecked for lack of DNA. The CDR3 covers 15 residues. Looked up from germline, CDR1 is SEHNR and CDR2 is FQNEAQ (reference sequence). The CDR3 protein is CASSSSGQMTDTQYF.

The chain combines TRBV20-1 with TRBJ1-4. CDR1 is DFQATT, CDR2 SNEGSKA, per germline (reference sequence). CDR3 length: 12 amino acids. The CDR3 here is CSAWGPNEKLFF.

The chain uses TRBV3-1 and TRBJ2-7; the D call from TCRdb, TRBD1, cannot be confirmed without DNA. The CDR3 totals 14 residues. Looked up from germline, CDR1 is LGHDT and CDR2 is YNNKEL (reference sequence). The CDR3 here is CASSPGQGAGEQYF.

This rearrangement joins TRBV5-1 to TRBJ2-2; the D call from TCRdb, TRBD2, cannot be confirmed without DNA. Germline V lookup: CDR1 SGHRS, CDR2 YFSETQ. The CDR3 sequence is 15 residues long. The CDR3 loop reads CASTNGGATSRELFF.

The V gene is TRBV11-2, the J gene TRBJ2-3; TCRdb proposes TRBD2, but this gene call is untestable without DNA. Germline CDR1 reads SGHAT; CDR2 reads FQNNGV. The CDR3 length is 17 residues. CDR3 sequence reads: CASSLDWGGLRRDTQYF.

The V call is TRBV9, the J call TRBJ2-1; TCRdb's assignment of TRBD2 cannot be checked, as there is no DNA. The V gene's germline CDR1 is SGDLS and CDR2 YYNGEE. This CDR3 comprises 15 residues. CDR3 in amino acids: CASSVDALRGNEQFF.

V usage is TRBV7-3 and J usage is TRBJ1-1. The CDR3 loop spans 13 amino acids. The germline V gene has CDR1 SGHTA and CDR2 FQGTGA. The CDR3: CASSLTGHTEAFF.

This sequence joins TRBV6-1 and TRBJ2-2; TCRdb's D gene call, TRBD1, goes unchecked for lack of DNA. CDR1 MNHNS and CDR2 SASEGT come from the germline V gene. The CDR3 is made up of 14 amino acids. CDR3 loop: CATNYQGNTGELFF.

This chain uses TRBV28 with TRBJ2-2; TCRdb's D gene call, TRBD1, goes unchecked for lack of DNA. CDR3 length: 15 residues. Germline assignment: CDR1 MDHEN and CDR2 SYDVKM. The CDR3 loop reads CASFSQGEDTGELFF.

The V and J genes are TRBV5-1 and TRBJ2-7; TCRdb names TRBD1, which stays unverified in the absence of DNA. This CDR3 is built from 13 residues. Germline V gene sequence: CDR1 SGHRS, CDR2 YFSETQ. CDR3 protein: CASSRDRVDEQYF.

The chain carries TRBV30 and TRBJ1-4. Per the germline V gene, CDR1 is GTSNPN and CDR2 is SVGIG (reference sequence). This CDR3 spans 12 amino acids. The chain's CDR3 is CAWNQRVEKLFF.

This chain uses TRBV2 with TRBJ2-2. This CDR3 has 11 residues. Germline CDR1 is SNHLY and CDR2 is FYNNEI. CDR3 residues: CASSEAGELFF.

V gene TRBV11-2 combines with J gene TRBJ2-1; TCRdb proposes TRBD1, but this gene call is untestable without DNA. The CDR3 is 16 residues long. CDR1 SGHAT and CDR2 FQNNGV come from the germline V gene. CDR3 sequence: CASSPGPGTGLNEQFF.

The gene calls are TRBV5-1 and TRBJ2-5; without DNA, the TCRdb call of TRBD1 cannot be checked. Germline values: CDR1 SGHRS, CDR2 YFSETQ. The CDR3 covers 16 residues. CDR3: CASSQGQGMSQETQYF.